The following is a TCR beta chain sequence with its context. Its antigen is unidentified. Looked up from germline, CDR1 is SGHDT and CDR2 is YYEEEE. V lost 4 bases and J lost 1, with 17 bases in between. The CDR3 spans 17 residues. This entry is derived from a study of T cell repertoires in cytomegalovirus infection. Whole-study context: CMV epitopes, recently identified HLA-C-restricted and well-studied HLA-B-restricted, were used.

Study-level points and caveats: The ex vivo response was dominated by HLA-C-restricted CMV-specific TCR beta clonotypes.

TCRdb itself ran the reads through MiXCR, one entry per CDR3 protein. The data contain 90,000 to 110,000 distinct CDR3 sequences, around 31% of them singletons. The chain links TRBV5-6 to TRBJ2-2; no clear D. The receptor was isolated from a human donor in good health (CMV status not recorded). Some clones in this sample may be carry-over from other donors' samples. Sequencing was performed on CD8+ T cells from cultured PBMCs, taken from culture after CMV antigen stimulation. CDR3 protein: CASSLHLRARNTGELFF. The CDR3 DNA follows: TGTGCCAGCAGCCTGCACTTAAGGGCCCGGAACACCGGGGAGCTGTTTTTT.